This entry features one TCR beta chain sequence. V was shortened by 7 bases and J by 8 bases, with 15 bases between the two germline ends. The CDR3 consists of 13 residues. MiXCR, run by TCRdb on the 5' RACE reads, gives a single entry per CDR3 protein. The data hold 450,000 to 650,000 distinct CDR3 sequences, with 20% to 25% observed a single time. This entry is derived from a study of T-cell memory formation after mild COVID-19. The receptor was derived from an adult woman who had mild COVID-19 (a few samples of this study predate the infection). Cell type and time point are not known. The chain recombines TRBV12-3 or TRBV12-4 with TRBJ2-1; D unclear. Material for sequencing was PBMCs or a T cell subset sorted from them (not recorded which). The CDR3 protein is CASTRQLGDEQFF. The CDR3 nucleotides read TGTGCCAGCACCCGGCAGTTAGGCGATGAGCAGTTCTTC.